These T cell receptor beta chains were read from a single sample in a study of T cell responses to AZD1222 COVID-19 vaccine. Measured with immunoSEQ multiplex PCR; TCRdb has only the in-frame clones, and not every one. The data contain some 170,000 clones, around nine tenths of them seen just once; the ten biggest clones take up about 2.5%. The sample in question was peripheral blood, obtained on day 0 of AZD1222 vaccination. The receptors were sampled from an adult in good health. Each CDR3 is given with its conserved first and last residue. The D gene is left open where the match is weak. Rows give clone size only sometimes, using once, few, many, or a class for an expanded clone.

clone size: -
J gene: TRBJ1-5
D gene: -
V gene: TRBV5-6
CDR3 protein: CASSSDQVEPQHF
CDR3 DNA: TGTGCCAGCAGCTCAGACCAGGTGGAGCCCCAGCATTTT

clone size: -
J gene: TRBJ2-5
D gene: TRBD1
V gene: TRBV7-8
CDR3 protein: CASGLDRASQETQYF
CDR3 DNA: TGTGCCAGCGGACTCGACAGGGCTTCTCAAGAGACCCAGTACTTC

clone size: once
J gene: TRBJ2-7
D gene: TRBD2
V gene: TRBV13
CDR3 protein: CASSQAGGADSSYEQYF
CDR3 DNA: TGTGCCAGCAGCCAAGCCGGGGGGGCGGATAGCTCCTACGAGCAGTACTTC

clone size: -
J gene: TRBJ1-5
D gene: -
V gene: TRBV27
CDR3 protein: CASSAKGVSNQPQHF
CDR3 DNA: TGTGCCAGCAGTGCGAAGGGGGTGAGCAATCAGCCCCAGCATTTT

clone size: once
J gene: TRBJ1-2
D gene: -
V gene: TRBV18
CDR3 protein: CASSPSVGQGGFYGYTF
CDR3 DNA: TGTGCCAGCTCACCGAGCGTGGGGCAGGGAGGTTTCTATGGCTACACCTTC

clone size: -
J gene: TRBJ2-2
D gene: TRBD2
V gene: TRBV9
CDR3 protein: CASSVDPRGAGELFF
CDR3 DNA: TGTGCCAGCAGCGTAGACCCTCGGGGGGCCGGGGAGCTGTTTTTT

clone size: -
J gene: TRBJ2-7
D gene: TRBD1
V gene: TRBV29-1
CDR3 protein: CSVEVRDRELKQYF
CDR3 DNA: TGCAGCGTTGAAGTTAGGGACAGGGAATTGAAGCAGTACTTC

clone size: -
J gene: TRBJ2-5
D gene: TRBD2
V gene: TRBV7-2
CDR3 protein: CASSLSGSVETQYF
CDR3 DNA: TGTGCCAGCAGCCTTAGCGGGAGTGTAGAGACCCAGTACTTC

clone size: once
J gene: TRBJ1-1
D gene: TRBD1
V gene: TRBV27
CDR3 protein: CASSPWTGRQNTEAFF
CDR3 DNA: TGTGCCAGCAGCCCTTGGACAGGGAGGCAGAACACTGAAGCTTTCTTT

clone size: -
J gene: TRBJ1-5
D gene: TRBD1
V gene: TRBV2
CDR3 protein: CASSTGQGSQPQHF
CDR3 DNA: TGTGCCAGCAGCACGGGACAGGGATCTCAGCCCCAGCATTTT

clone size: -
J gene: TRBJ1-1
D gene: TRBD1
V gene: TRBV11-2
CDR3 protein: CASSLTGGVNTEAFF
CDR3 DNA: TGTGCCAGCAGTTTAACAGGGGGGGTGAACACTGAAGCTTTCTTT

clone size: -
J gene: TRBJ2-1
D gene: TRBD2
V gene: TRBV11-2
CDR3 protein: CASSSRLAGPGLNEQFF
CDR3 DNA: TGTGCCAGCAGCTCAAGACTAGCGGGGCCGGGGCTCAATGAGCAGTTCTTC

clone size: -
J gene: TRBJ1-4
D gene: TRBD1
V gene: TRBV5-1
CDR3 protein: CASSPGQGSEKLFF
CDR3 DNA: TGCGCCAGCAGCCCTGGACAGGGTAGTGAAAAACTGTTTTTT

clone size: -
J gene: TRBJ2-3
D gene: TRBD2
V gene: TRBV28
CDR3 protein: CASSLAGGPDTQYF
CDR3 DNA: TGTGCCAGCAGCTTAGCGGGAGGGCCGGATACGCAGTATTTT

clone size: -
J gene: TRBJ2-7
D gene: -
V gene: TRBV4-1
CDR3 protein: CASSQEGVEQYF
CDR3 DNA: TGCGCCAGCAGCCAAGAAGGAGTGGAGCAGTACTTC

clone size: -
J gene: TRBJ2-7
D gene: TRBD1
V gene: TRBV19
CDR3 protein: CASSPNVGTGGSFSYEQYF
CDR3 DNA: TGTGCCAGTAGTCCCAACGTCGGGACAGGGGGTTCCTTTTCCTACGAGCAGTACTTC

clone size: -
J gene: TRBJ1-1
D gene: -
V gene: TRBV5-1
CDR3 protein: CASSFRSPENTEAFF
CDR3 DNA: TGCGCCAGCAGCTTTCGGTCCCCTGAAAACACTGAAGCTTTCTTT

clone size: -
J gene: TRBJ2-5
D gene: -
V gene: TRBV2
CDR3 protein: CASNPEGALWETQYF
CDR3 DNA: TGTGCCAGCAATCCGGAAGGGGCCCTTTGGGAGACCCAGTACTTC

clone size: -
J gene: TRBJ2-7
D gene: -
V gene: TRBV30
CDR3 protein: CAWSPAGERGPPYEQYF
CDR3 DNA: TGTGCCTGGAGTCCCGCCGGGGAACGGGGCCCCCCCTACGAGCAGTACTTC

clone size: -
J gene: TRBJ2-5
D gene: -
V gene: TRBV6-5
CDR3 protein: CASSFTTVPQETQYF
CDR3 DNA: TGTGCCAGCAGTTTCACGACGGTGCCCCAAGAGACCCAGTACTTC

clone size: -
J gene: TRBJ2-1
D gene: -
V gene: TRBV21-1
CDR3 protein: CASSTTPVQFF
CDR3 DNA: TGTGCCAGCAGCACTACCCCCGTGCAGTTCTTC

clone size: -
J gene: TRBJ2-5
D gene: -
V gene: TRBV5-5
CDR3 protein: CASSSTEGGHQETQYF
CDR3 DNA: TGTGCCAGCAGCTCTACCGAGGGGGGGCACCAAGAGACCCAGTACTTC

clone size: -
J gene: TRBJ2-7
D gene: TRBD1
V gene: TRBV7-9
CDR3 protein: CASSLAGTGKREQYF
CDR3 DNA: TGTGCCAGCAGCTTAGCGGGGACAGGGAAACGCGAGCAGTACTTC

clone size: -
J gene: TRBJ1-5
D gene: TRBD1
V gene: TRBV19
CDR3 protein: CATLPVDRGLSNQPQHF
CDR3 DNA: TGTGCCACTTTACCCGTGGACAGGGGGCTCAGCAATCAGCCCCAGCATTTT

clone size: -
J gene: TRBJ2-5
D gene: -
V gene: TRBV18
CDR3 protein: CASSPFGVETQYF
CDR3 DNA: TGTGCCAGCTCACCATTTGGGGTAGAGACCCAGTACTTC

clone size: -
J gene: TRBJ1-1
D gene: -
V gene: TRBV5-6
CDR3 protein: CASSLPPGAMNTEAFF
CDR3 DNA: TGTGCCAGCAGCTTACCCCCAGGGGCTATGAACACTGAAGCTTTCTTT

clone size: once
J gene: TRBJ2-7
D gene: -
V gene: TRBV15
CDR3 protein: CATSSGTASYEQYF
CDR3 DNA: TGTGCCACCAGCAGTGGGACGGCCTCCTACGAGCAGTACTTC

clone size: -
J gene: TRBJ2-5
D gene: TRBD1
V gene: TRBV18
CDR3 protein: CASSPTGGSSRETQYF
CDR3 DNA: TGTGCCAGCTCCCCTACAGGGGGCAGTTCAAGGGAGACCCAGTACTTC

clone size: -
J gene: TRBJ1-1
D gene: -
V gene: TRBV6-5
CDR3 protein: CASSYSRPIQNTEAFF
CDR3 DNA: TGTGCCAGCAGTTACTCGAGACCGATTCAGAACACTGAAGCTTTCTTT

clone size: few
J gene: TRBJ2-7
D gene: -
V gene: TRBV5-4
CDR3 protein: CASSLDSDSEQYF
CDR3 DNA: TGTGCCAGCAGCTTGGACAGTGACAGCGAGCAGTACTTC

clone size: -
J gene: TRBJ2-1
D gene: -
V gene: TRBV19
CDR3 protein: CASTPGQGPLRFQFF
CDR3 DNA: TGTGCCAGTACCCCCGGCCAGGGCCCACTCAGATTTCAGTTCTTC

clone size: -
J gene: TRBJ2-1
D gene: -
V gene: TRBV2
CDR3 protein: CASSESGNEQFF
CDR3 DNA: TGTGCCAGCAGTGAATCGGGCAATGAGCAGTTCTTC

clone size: -
J gene: TRBJ2-2
D gene: TRBD1
V gene: TRBV18
CDR3 protein: CASSGQATPGELFF
CDR3 DNA: TGTGCCAGCTCGGGACAGGCGACCCCCGGGGAGCTGTTTTTT

clone size: -
J gene: TRBJ2-7
D gene: TRBD2
V gene: TRBV18
CDR3 protein: CASSPPGLAGNEQYF
CDR3 DNA: TGTGCCAGCTCACCCCCAGGACTAGCGGGAAACGAGCAGTACTTC

clone size: -
J gene: TRBJ1-2
D gene: -
V gene: TRBV7-9
CDR3 protein: CASSRGGGGYTF
CDR3 DNA: TGTGCCAGCAGCCGGGGGGGCGGTGGCTACACCTTC

clone size: -
J gene: TRBJ1-1
D gene: TRBD1
V gene: TRBV7-9
CDR3 protein: CASSHHRDRGLLNTEAFF
CDR3 DNA: TGTGCCAGCAGCCACCACCGGGACAGGGGGCTCTTGAACACTGAAGCTTTCTTT

clone size: -
J gene: TRBJ2-7
D gene: TRBD2
V gene: TRBV6-5
CDR3 protein: CASSYIKGLAEKQYF
CDR3 DNA: TGTGCCAGCAGTTACATTAAGGGACTAGCGGAGAAGCAGTACTTC

clone size: -
J gene: TRBJ1-5
D gene: -
V gene: TRBV30
CDR3 protein: CAWSLTGNNQPQHF
CDR3 DNA: TGTGCCTGGAGCCTTACAGGGAACAATCAGCCCCAGCATTTT

clone size: -
J gene: TRBJ2-3
D gene: TRBD1
V gene: TRBV10-3
CDR3 protein: CAISGGQGKSSTDTQYF
CDR3 DNA: TGTGCCATCAGCGGGGGACAGGGGAAGAGTAGCACAGATACGCAGTATTTT

clone size: -
J gene: TRBJ2-1
D gene: -
V gene: TRBV30
CDR3 protein: CAWGNNEQFF
CDR3 DNA: TGTGCCTGGGGGAACAATGAGCAGTTCTTC

clone size: -
J gene: TRBJ2-7
D gene: -
V gene: TRBV28
CDR3 protein: CASSSGSLGLYEQYF
CDR3 DNA: TGTGCCAGCAGTTCGGGCTCTTTGGGGCTCTACGAGCAGTACTTC

clone size: -
J gene: TRBJ1-3
D gene: -
V gene: TRBV30
CDR3 protein: CAWSWRGRGMGNTIYF
CDR3 DNA: TGTGCCTGGAGTTGGAGAGGGAGAGGCATGGGAAACACCATATATTTT

clone size: -
J gene: TRBJ1-5
D gene: TRBD1
V gene: TRBV5-5
CDR3 protein: CASSLEGQSNQPQHF
CDR3 DNA: TGTGCCAGCAGCTTGGAGGGACAGAGCAATCAGCCCCAGCATTTT

clone size: -
J gene: TRBJ1-1
D gene: -
V gene: TRBV15
CDR3 protein: CATSRGGSTEAFF
CDR3 DNA: TGTGCCACCAGCAGAGGAGGCAGCACTGAAGCTTTCTTT

clone size: -
J gene: TRBJ2-5
D gene: -
V gene: TRBV20-1
CDR3 protein: CSATVTTQYF
CDR3 DNA: TGCAGTGCTACAGTGACAACCCAGTACTTC

clone size: -
J gene: TRBJ1-6
D gene: TRBD1
V gene: TRBV6-8
CDR3 protein: CASTSRDRDRGSDSPLHF
CDR3 DNA: TGTGCCAGCACCAGCCGAGATCGGGACAGGGGATCTGATTCACCCCTCCACTTT

clone size: -
J gene: TRBJ1-5
D gene: -
V gene: TRBV19
CDR3 protein: CASQITGIGNQPQHF
CDR3 DNA: TGTGCCAGTCAAATAACAGGGATTGGCAATCAGCCCCAGCATTTT

clone size: -
J gene: TRBJ2-3
D gene: TRBD2
V gene: TRBV29-1
CDR3 protein: CSVLPRGSGSTDTQYF
CDR3 DNA: TGCAGCGTCCTACCCCGAGGTAGCGGGAGTACAGATACGCAGTATTTT

clone size: -
J gene: TRBJ2-7
D gene: TRBD1
V gene: TRBV11-1
CDR3 protein: CASSLTGQGAYEQYF
CDR3 DNA: TGTGCCAGCAGCTTAACGGGACAGGGGGCTTACGAGCAGTACTTC

clone size: -
J gene: TRBJ1-2
D gene: TRBD1
V gene: TRBV6-4
CDR3 protein: CASSFGQGYGYTF
CDR3 DNA: TGTGCCAGCAGTTTCGGACAGGGCTATGGCTACACCTTC

clone size: -
J gene: TRBJ1-2
D gene: -
V gene: TRBV7-9
CDR3 protein: CASTRPEALPNYGYTF
CDR3 DNA: TGTGCCAGCACCAGACCCGAGGCCCTTCCTAACTATGGCTACACCTTC

clone size: -
J gene: TRBJ2-2
D gene: -
V gene: TRBV2
CDR3 protein: CASSEASLITGELFF
CDR3 DNA: TGTGCCAGCAGTGAAGCCTCTTTGATCACCGGGGAGCTGTTTTTT

clone size: -
J gene: TRBJ2-7
D gene: -
V gene: TRBV6-6
CDR3 protein: CASSYSVGSSYEQYF
CDR3 DNA: TGTGCCAGCAGTTACTCGGTTGGGAGCTCCTACGAGCAGTACTTC

clone size: -
J gene: TRBJ1-2
D gene: TRBD1
V gene: TRBV6-5
CDR3 protein: CASRPGQLFYGYTF
CDR3 DNA: TGTGCCAGCAGACCGGGACAGCTTTTCTATGGCTACACCTTC

clone size: -
J gene: TRBJ1-6
D gene: -
V gene: TRBV28
CDR3 protein: CASSLGGRVDSPLHF
CDR3 DNA: TGTGCCAGCAGTTTAGGGGGGCGAGTGGATTCACCCCTCCACTTT

clone size: -
J gene: TRBJ2-7
D gene: TRBD2
V gene: TRBV5-4
CDR3 protein: CASSLGGLAEYEQYF
CDR3 DNA: TGTGCCAGCAGCTTGGGTGGACTAGCGGAATACGAGCAGTACTTC

clone size: -
J gene: TRBJ1-1
D gene: -
V gene: TRBV5-4
CDR3 protein: CASSQRDVAGSGAFF
CDR3 DNA: TGTGCCAGCAGCCAAAGGGACGTCGCTGGGAGCGGAGCTTTCTTT

clone size: once
J gene: TRBJ1-1
D gene: -
V gene: TRBV5-1
CDR3 protein: CASSLDWAASGRHKAFF
CDR3 DNA: TGCGCCAGCAGCTTGGATTGGGCGGCGTCCGGGCGGCATAAAGCTTTCTTT

clone size: -
J gene: TRBJ1-1
D gene: -
V gene: TRBV7-9
CDR3 protein: CASSLLAGANTEAFF
CDR3 DNA: TGTGCCAGCTCCCTTTTGGCGGGGGCTAACACTGAAGCTTTCTTT